Only a few counts were recorded for the clone carrying this TCR beta chain. Its antigen is undetermined. V was pared by 1 base and J by 7 bases, with 14 bases between. The CDR3 is made up of 16 amino acids. Per the germline V gene, CDR1 is LGHDT and CDR2 is YNNKEL (reference sequence). The data belong to a study of vaccination effects on CD4 cells after COVID-19. TCRdb keeps only in-frame clones here, not all; method: immunoSEQ multiplex PCR. Of 55,000 to 80,000 clones in the sample, roughly 72% were seen once. Peptide-pool stimulation followed by sequencing identified expanded antigen-specific CD4+ clonotypes in the ViraFEST assay. When less than 13 days of culture had elapsed, CD4+ T cells were isolated. Vaccinated participants had no history of SARS-CoV-2 infection and tested negative for nucleocapsid antibodies. Each culture had half its medium swapped for IL-2 medium on days 3 and 7. General study findings and limits: Relatively few convalescent patients took part in the study, which had no early post-infection timepoints.

The input for sequencing was CD4+ T cells from PBMCs cultured with HCoV-OC43 spike peptides, taken before COVID-19 vaccination. Subset defined: HCoV-OC43 spike overlapping peptide pool stimulation. The TCR sequence derives from a human donor who received a COVID-19 vaccine. The V call is TRBV3-1 (or the pseudogene TRBV3-2), the J call TRBJ1-6, with D hard to call. CDR3 protein: CASSQGRGRFNSPLHF. The CDR3 DNA reads TGTGCCAGCAGCCAAGGGAGAGGCAGGTTCAATTCACCCCTCCACTTT.